This T cell receptor beta chain appears in the sequencing data of a study of cytomegalovirus exposure and HLA in healthy donors (dated by TCRdb to 2017 to 2019). At the level of the whole study: An earlier analysis of roughly 630 of the donors reported 250 to 300 Gb of sequence data and 117 million unique TCR beta sequences from 150 million to 200 million T cells. An early release that covered around 590 HLA-typed donors contained approximately 300 gigabases of sequencing data and 65 million to 100 million unique TCR sequences. Among the roughly 400 genotyped donors, approximately 82% belonged to the genetic ancestry cluster associated with self-reported Caucasian donors. The aim of the study was to test whether cataloging public T cell receptors could identify signatures of past pathogen exposure. The study profiled the T cell repertoires of fewer than 850 subjects by immunosequencing and related them to cytomegalovirus serostatus. In addition to the first cohort of 650 to 750 subjects, a separate validation cohort of approximately 130 different subjects was used. To predict cytomegalovirus infection status, the study brought together high-throughput TCR immunosequencing, statistical association of individual TCRs with disease status, and machine learning. A later analysis re-examined previously published TCR beta repertoires from several hundred donors and added high-resolution HLA genotyping to investigate patterns of TCR occurrence. In the later analysis, no new phenotypic data were used to find candidate immune exposures; instead, reliance was placed on TCR beta sequences and their occurrence across donors. An earlier analysis of about 620 of the donors applied high-throughput TCR beta sequencing to assess whether each TCR beta V gene segment acted as functional or pseudogenic. Alongside the repertoire data, information on donor age, sex, ethnicity and CMV serostatus was compiled. In a later genetic analysis, genome-wide SNP genotypes for 398 of the 666 donors were used, and that subset was treated as a discovery cohort. All discovery cohort repertoires had been generated on a single sequencing platform. HLA typing included class I and class II loci at four-digit resolution. The number of donors typed differed by locus, with 629-630 for A, B, C, DRB1 and DQB1, more than 500 for DQA1, approximately 570 for DPA1, and around 450 for DPB1. About five DR-DQ haplotypes were treated as single units for association and clustering because of strong linkage in the cohort. Among some 400 genotyped donors of the cohort, an average of roughly 230,000 unique TCR beta nucleotide sequences was sequenced per donor, of which about 19% were non-productive. Broad study findings and their caveats: The classifier was reported to diagnose cytomegalovirus status with high specificity and sensitivity in both the original cohort and the validation cohort. Most TCR sequences were seen in very few donors, while some public TCRs were found in many individuals. A later analysis found that HLA-associated TCR beta chains were more clonally expanded and had lower generation probabilities than equally common non-associated chains. The study listed 170 or so TCR beta chains as associated with cytomegalovirus. A later analysis reported that several top co-occurrence clusters appeared linked to parvovirus B19, influenza, CMV and Epstein-Barr virus. The authors suggested that the approach could potentially be extended to other disease states and immunological phenotypes. Specific HLA alleles were associated with roughly 16,000 TCR beta sequences at a false discovery rate of 0.05 in a later analysis. Only TCR beta chains were sequenced in this cohort, and the absence of alpha or paired-chain data limited detectable features. When HLA alleles, especially DR and DQ, strongly co-occurred, attributing TCR associations to individual alleles was difficult. A further reported finding was that TCR beta sequences accurately predicted the HLA-A and HLA-B alleles for most subjects in the first cohort. A later analysis found that most CMV-associated TCR beta chains appeared HLA-restricted, with HLA associations seemingly driven largely by CMV exposure. Linkage disequilibrium might explain the correlated functional status among segregating V segments, but an unknown experimental factor could not be excluded. In an earlier analysis of approximately 590 of the donors, most TCR beta V segments appeared in productive rearrangements about 90% or about 30% of the time, broadly matching IMGT annotations. Because counts were too low, seventeen rarely observed V segments, including chromosome 9 orphons, were excluded from the earlier analysis of 587 of the donors. In vitro tests confirmed that a few of the cytomegalovirus-associated TCR beta chains recognize cytomegalovirus antigens. Compared with the roughly 670-donor mean, donors in an Asian-associated ancestry cluster had fewer N-insertions in productive TCRs, according to a later genetic analysis. An association between a missense DCLRE1C variant and V-gene and J-gene trimming of TCR beta chains was found in a later genetic analysis and replicated in an independent cohort. Because some donors lacked HLA typing at each locus, the association tests relied only on the typed subset. In a later analysis, TCR association rates were found to vary across HLA loci, with the most associated TCRs seen for DRB1 alleles and the fewest for HLA-C alleles. The presence/absence analyses assumed that sequencing depth was roughly uniform across donors, and that assumption may not be true. For the cohort, immune exposure information was limited to CMV serostatus. A group of highly shared sequence variants was considered likely to be a technical artifact of the sequencing pipeline.

The library was produced with the immunoSEQ multiplex PCR assay. For the multiplex PCR, a mixture combining 60 forward primers for TCR Vbeta segments and 13 reverse primers for TCR Jbeta segments was used. The CDR3 region of rearranged TCR beta genes was amplified from genomic DNA with a multiplex PCR assay. On the Illumina HiSeq System, the amplified TCR beta libraries were sequenced as 87-base-pair reads. The authors' pipeline ran thus. A later analysis tallied 75 million to 95 million unique TCR beta chains across the 600 to 700 repertoires, and about 10 million of those chains were shared by two or more donors. Raw reads were error-corrected and collapsed into unique sequences with a nearest-neighbor algorithm that merged closely related sequences to remove PCR and sequencing errors. To assign V, D and J gene segments, CDR3 sequences were aligned to IMGT reference sequences. For a sequence to be retained, at least a six-nucleotide match to both a V gene segment and a J gene segment was required. A rearrangement counted as productive if the CDR3 had no stop codons and remained in frame with V and J, and every other rearrangement counted as non-productive. CDR3 was defined according to IMGT convention as the region running from the second conserved V-encoded cysteine to the conserved J-encoded phenylalanine. Sequences without an unambiguous match to a single V gene segment were excluded from the earlier analysis of several hundred of the donors. An earlier analysis of around 600 of the donors classified V segments as functional when productive rearrangements were above 56.7% and as segregating when the standard deviation between donors was above 5%. A statistical classification framework was developed to diagnose cytomegalovirus status using the catalog of TCR beta chain sequences. V and J gene assignment, in a later analysis, came from comparing TCR nucleotide sequences with IMGT/GENE-DB human TR gene sequences. A later analysis assigned CDR3 sequences and most-parsimonious VDJ recombination scenarios with the TCRdist pipeline. In a later analysis, each TCR beta chain was defined by its CDR3 amino acid sequence together with its V-gene family, and reads lacking a unique V-gene family were excluded. To address suspected cross-contamination and a sequencing artifact, a later analysis removed 592 highly shared, low-generation-probability nucleotide sequences. For each public chain, a later analysis derived a clonal expansion index from normalized ranks of inferred template counts within each repertoire. Generation probabilities in a later analysis came from a VDJ recombination model fitted to out-of-frame rearrangements, and those results were checked against IGoR. A later analysis scored TCR-TCR, TCR-HLA and TCR-CMV co-occurrence with hypergeometric tests, applying a repertoire-size bias correction to TCR pairs. To estimate false discovery rates, a later analysis permuted the HLA or CMV assignments 20 times. In a later analysis, co-occurring TCRs were grouped with DBSCAN, and TCRdist sequence similarity was added when clustering was performed within HLA-allele-positive subsets. Repertoires with fewer than 30,000 or more than 120,000 public chains, plus five repertoires with anomalous nucleotide sharing, were excluded from co-occurrence clustering. This immuneACCESS table, as held by TCRdb, lists in-frame sequences with V and J called but not all clones. Of the missing ones, under half trace to an unresolved V gene in checked studies; the others have no known cause. The V and J calls and clone size come from that table; D and trimming were worked out from the DNA. The sample includes over 150,000 clones, with around 63% observed a single time. The ten biggest clones cover less than 5% of the sample.

In total, 630 or so healthy bone marrow donors made up the cohort. At the time of sampling, every cohort member was nominally healthy, though immune exposures that went unrecorded were likely present. The donor tested CMV seropositive, placing the donor among the roughly 300 seropositive members of the cohort. A peripheral blood sample was provided by each donor, and peripheral blood mononuclear cells were used for TCR beta sequencing. Genomic DNA extraction from the blood cell samples was performed with the Qiagen DNeasy Blood Extraction Kit. This clone occurred once. Its antigen remains unidentified. No base-level quality is on record; no much larger clone is a single base apart. The sequence came from a woman aged 18-29 years in good health and CMV-seropositive. The specimen was PBMCs.

The CDR3 amino acid sequence is: CAWSMAGASSRGQFF. The DNA reads TGTGCCTGGAGTATGGCGGGAGCGTCAAGTCGAGGGCAGTTCTTC. The chain links TRBV30 with TRBJ2-1, with 7 bases aligning to TRBD2. CDR1 GTSNPN and CDR2 SVGIG are derived from the germline V gene (reference sequence). V is cut back by 2 bases and J by 12 bases, with 16 bases in the junction unmatched. The CDR3 covers 15 residues, taking in both the cysteine and the phenylalanine. Only the CDR3 part of the read is kept: 45 bases, read in frame from the first base.